Below, 31 T cell receptor beta chains from the same sample are listed, as sequenced in a study of blood T cell repertoires in COVID-19. Using immunoSEQ multiplex PCR, the repertoire was profiled, and TCRdb retains in-frame clones only, with some absent. The sample gives roughly 270,000 clones, roughly 80% of which show up once; about 5% is in the top ten. The sample consisted of PBMCs or T cells enriched from blood (not recorded which). Receptor source: a man aged 40-50 years who had been exposed to COVID-19.

The chain is built from TRBV7-3 and TRBJ1-2; D is perhaps TRBD1 (5 bases). The germline V and J ends were trimmed by 3 bases and 8 bases, with 13 bases remaining between them. CDR1 is SGHTA and CDR2 is FQGTGA in the germline V gene. The CDR3 is 13 residues long. The CDR3 sequence is CASSFLGGEGYTF. CDR3 coding DNA: TGTGCCAGCAGCTTCCTGGGGGGTGAAGGCTACACCTTC. The whole variable domain, filled in from reference TRBV7-3 and TRBJ1-2, reads GAGVSQTPSNKVTEKGKYVELRCDPISGHTALYWYRQSLGQGPEFLIYFQGTGAADDSGLPNDRFFAVRPEGSVSTLKIQRTERGDSAVYLCASSFLGGEGYTFGSGTRLTVV.

In its sample, this clone was seen once. The chain carries TRBV7-8 and TRBJ1-2; tentatively, D is TRBD1 (5 bases). Between the trimmed V and J ends, which lost 4 bases and 2 bases, there was a span of 17 bases. The CDR3 is 16 residues long. Germline V gene lookup returns CDR1 SGHVS and CDR2 FQNEAQ. The CDR3 loop reads CASSSLGGRMNYGYTF. In nucleotides, the CDR3 is TGTGCCAGCAGCTCCCTCGGGGGACGAATGAACTATGGCTACACCTTC. Full variable domain (rest looked up from reference TRBV7-8 and TRBJ1-2): GAGVSQSPRYKVAKRGQDVALRCDPISGHVSLFWYQQALGQGPEFLTYFQNEAQLDKSGLPSDRFFAERPEGSVSTLKIQRTQQEDSAVYLCASSSLGGRMNYGYTFGSGTRLTVV.

In its sample, this clone ranks as medium-sized. The V call is TRBV30, the J call TRBJ2-7; 7 nucleotides agree with TRBD2. The junction had 1 base not matched to a gene; V was cut back by 0 bases and J by 2 bases. The length of the CDR3 is 13 residues. The germline CDR1 and CDR2 sequences are GTSNPN and SVGIG (reference sequence). The CDR3 nucleotides are TGTGCCTGGAGTGTGGCGGGGGCCTACGAGCAGTACTTC. This gives the protein CAWSVAGAYEQYF.

V is TRBV24-1 and J is TRBJ2-1, with 8 nucleotides matching TRBD1. CDR1 and CDR2 (germline): KGHDR, SFDVKD. V lost 8 bases to trimming and J lost 10 bases; unmatched junction nucleotides: 9. This CDR3 is 13 amino acids long. The CDR3 region has the DNA TGTGCCACCACGGACAGGGCGGAACAAGAGCAGTTCTTC. It translates to CATTDRAEQEQFF.

The chain has TRBV5-1 and TRBJ1-1, with D perhaps matching TRBD1 (6 bases). The length of the CDR3 is 14 residues. Trimming pared 0 bases from V and 3 bases from J, leaving 9 bases between. Germline CDR1 reads SGHRS; CDR2 reads YFSETQ. The CDR3: CASSLEQGYTEAFF. CDR3 nucleotide sequence: TGCGCCAGCAGCTTGGAACAGGGTTACACTGAAGCTTTCTTT.

Remarks on this clone: This sample also contains other DNA sequences that code for the same CDR3. The chain couples TRBV12-3 or TRBV12-4 to TRBJ1-2, with a tentative D call TRBD1 (6 bases). Between the trimmed V and J ends, which lost 3 bases and 8 bases, there was a span of 7 bases. The length of the CDR3 is 11 residues. Here the CDR3 DNA reads TGTGCCAGCAGTTTGAGGGGGGGCTACACCTTC. It is translated as CASSLRGGYTF.

The J gene is TRBJ1-2, the V gene TRBV9; 9 bases agree with TRBD1. V lost 3 bases to trimming and J lost 5 bases; unmatched junction nucleotides: 17. Germline lookup yields CDR1 SGDLS and CDR2 YYNGEE. CDR3 length equals 18 residues. The CDR3 loop reads CASSASRDRALRKYGYTF. As DNA, the CDR3 is TGTGCCAGCAGCGCTTCCCGGGACAGGGCACTTCGCAAGTATGGCTACACCTTC. Full variable domain (missing parts from reference TRBV9 and TRBJ1-2): DSGVTQTPKHLITATGQRVTLRCSPRSGDLSVYWYQQSLDQGLQFLIQYYNGEERAKGNILERFSAQQFPDLHSELNLSSLELGDSALYFCASSASRDRALRKYGYTFGSGTRLTVV.

The chain links TRBV6-7 to TRBJ2-7, with D perhaps matching TRBD2 (6 bases). TRBV6-7 is identified as an open reading frame with a role that is uncertain. The CDR3 consists of 13 residues. The V end was cut by 11 bases, the J end by 3 bases, with 17 bases between. The CDR3, as DNA: TGTGCCCGCCGAATCAACGGGAGCTACGAGCAGTACTTC. Its translation is CARRINGSYEQYF.

The chain carries TRBV5-1 and TRBJ2-1, with TRBD2 matching 12 bases. J gave up 9 bases and V 1 base, and 8 bases lay outside the gene matches. Looked up from germline, CDR1 is SGHRS and CDR2 is YFSETQ. The CDR3 is 16 residues long. The CDR3 loop reads CASSLRGLAGTGEQFF. The DNA for the CDR3 is TGCGCCAGCAGCTTGAGAGGACTAGCGGGAACGGGTGAGCAGTTCTTC. The whole variable domain, remainder taken from reference TRBV5-1 and TRBJ2-1, is KAGVTQTPRYLIKTRGQQVTLSCSPISGHRSVSWYQQTPGQGLQFLFEYFSETQRNKGNFPGRFSGRQFSNSRSEMNVSTLELGDSALYLCASSLRGLAGTGEQFFGPGTRLTVL.

The V and J genes are TRBV9 and TRBJ2-1; the D gene is possibly TRBD2 (6 bases). The CDR3 totals 15 residues. Germline CDR1 is SGDLS and CDR2 is YYNGEE. V lost 0 bases and J lost 2, with 9 bases in between. The DNA of the CDR3 is TGTGCCAGCAGCGTAGTGGGGGGACCCTACAATGAGCAGTTCTTC. This sequence encodes CASSVVGGPYNEQFF.

The chain recombines TRBV7-3 with TRBJ1-1; D uncertain. Germline values: CDR1 SGHTA, CDR2 FQGTGA. The CDR3 extends over 14 amino acids. The V and J ends lost 2 bases and 4 bases respectively, with 11 bases between them. The CDR3 spells CASSLGVRGTEAFF. The DNA for the CDR3 is TGTGCCAGCAGCTTAGGGGTACGGGGCACTGAAGCTTTCTTT.

The V call is TRBV6-5, the J call TRBJ2-2; no reliable D call. The ends were cut back, 0 bases at V and 4 bases at J, with 6 bases in the middle. The germline V gene has CDR1 MNHEY and CDR2 SVGAGI. This CDR3 contains 14 residues. CDR3 sequence reads: CASSYSRVTGELFF. In DNA, the CDR3 is TGTGCCAGCAGTTACTCGAGAGTCACCGGGGAGCTGTTTTTT.

The chain links TRBV19 to TRBJ1-5; D gene ambiguous. The germline V and J ends were trimmed by 9 bases and 0 bases, with 15 bases remaining between them. Germline V gene data show CDR1 as LNHDA and CDR2 as SQIVND (reference sequence). This CDR3 has 15 amino acids. This CDR3 reads CASSDRVNSNQPQHF. As DNA, the CDR3 is TGTGCCAGCTCCGATCGGGTAAATAGCAATCAGCCCCAGCATTTT.

Turning to this clone: Compared with germline, one end of the junction differs, possibly owing to a read error. V usage is TRBV6-5 and J usage is TRBJ1-2; D unresolved. From germline, CDR1 is MNHEY and CDR2 SVGAGI. The CDR3 consists of 13 residues. For the CDR3, the DNA is TGTGCCAGCAGCTTACTTGCAACGGGAGACTTCCTCTTC. Translation: CASSLLATGDFLF.

Here the CDR3 reads CASSPKRGAYEQYF. As DNA, the CDR3 is TGTGCCAGCTCACCGAAACGGGGAGCCTACGAGCAGTACTTC. The gene calls are TRBV18 and TRBJ2-7, with a possible D match to TRBD2 (5 bases). CDR1 and CDR2 from the germline V gene are KGHSH and LQKENI. Trimming pared 3 bases from V and 2 bases from J, leaving 11 bases between. The CDR3 totals 14 residues.

V gene TRBV7-2 combines with J gene TRBJ2-1, with 8 bases fitting TRBD2. The V and J ends lost 1 base and 8 bases, in that order; junction bases with no gene match: 7. This CDR3 is 15 amino acids long. CDR1 is SGHTA, CDR2 FQGNSA, per germline. In nucleotides, the CDR3 is TGTGCCAGCAGCTTAGTTGGACTAGCCTCGGATGAGCAGTTCTTC. Its protein is CASSLVGLASDEQFF.

The chain joins TRBV5-1 to TRBJ1-3, with TRBD1 as a possible D gene (6 bases). CDR1 and CDR2 (germline): SGHRS, YFSETQ. The CDR3 runs 15 residues. Trimming took off 4 bases at V and 1 base at J, with 12 bases between the two ends. CDR3 region: CASSPNRDSGNTIYF. CDR3 nucleotides: TGCGCCAGCAGCCCCAACAGGGATTCTGGAAACACCATATATTTT.

The genes are TRBV24-1 and TRBJ2-7, with D tentatively TRBD2 (5 bases). CDR1 and CDR2 from the germline V gene are KGHDR and SFDVKD. V was trimmed by 2 bases and J by 0 bases, leaving 7 bases between them. The CDR3 covers 14 residues. As DNA, the CDR3 is TGTGCCACCAGTGATTCGGGGTCCTCCTACGAGCAGTACTTC. This translates into CATSDSGSSYEQYF.

V is TRBV5-1 and J is TRBJ2-2; D is unresolved. This CDR3 comprises 14 residues. Germline loops: CDR1 SGHRS, CDR2 YFSETQ. V dropped 7 bases and J dropped 2 bases, with 12 bases sitting between them. The CDR3 reads CASAIDFNTGELFF. The CDR3 DNA reads TGCGCCAGCGCAATAGATTTTAACACCGGGGAGCTGTTTTTT.

This rearrangement joins TRBV9 to TRBJ2-7, with D possibly matching TRBD2 (6 bases). CDR1 is SGDLS and CDR2 is YYNGEE in the germline V gene. The CDR3 has 15 residues. V was trimmed by 4 bases and J by 4 bases, leaving 18 bases between them. Written as DNA, the CDR3 is TGTGCCAGCAGCCCCACCCCGGACTATCAATACGAGCAGTACTTC. Translated: CASSPTPDYQYEQYF.

This clone is labeled medium-sized (0.01 to 0.1%). V is TRBV5-1 and J is TRBJ2-2; possibly TRBD2 for D (6 bases). Germline values: CDR1 SGHRS, CDR2 YFSETQ. CDR3 length: 13 residues. Trimming left V 7 bases short and J 1 base short, with 8 bases between. The CDR3 is CASGSGNTGELFF. In nucleotides, the CDR3 is TGCGCCAGCGGTAGCGGGAACACCGGGGAGCTGTTTTTT.

The V call is TRBV24-1, the J call TRBJ2-5; TRBD2 agrees at 15 bases. V gave up 4 bases and J gave up 5 bases; unmatched junction bases: 19. The CDR3 consists of 21 residues. Germline-derived CDR1 and CDR2 are KGHDR and SFDVKD. CDR3 in amino acids: CATSEWGLAGGKGVPTETQYF. Written as DNA, the CDR3 is TGTGCCACCAGTGAGTGGGGACTAGCGGGAGGAAAAGGGGTCCCCACCGAGACCCAGTACTTC.

The chain employs TRBV7-8 and TRBJ1-1; D unresolved. Germline CDR1 reads SGHVS; CDR2 reads FQNEAQ. The CDR3 has 13 residues. V lost 5 bases and J 0 bases, leaving 7 bases between the germline ends. The CDR3 is CASSTNMNTEAFF. CDR3 bases: TGTGCCAGCAGCACGAACATGAACACTGAAGCTTTCTTT.

The rearrangement joins TRBV9 to TRBJ1-5; possibly TRBD1 for D (5 bases). Trimming left V 4 bases short and J 1 base short, with 9 bases between. Germline CDR1 is SGDLS and CDR2 is YYNGEE. There are 14 residues in the CDR3. The CDR3 sequence: CASSPQGSNQPQHF. The CDR3 nucleotides are TGTGCCAGCAGCCCTCAGGGAAGCAATCAGCCCCAGCATTTT. The full variable domain, rest sourced from reference TRBV9 and TRBJ1-5, is DSGVTQTPKHLITATGQRVTLRCSPRSGDLSVYWYQQSLDQGLQFLIQYYNGEERAKGNILERFSAQQFPDLHSELNLSSLELGDSALYFCASSPQGSNQPQHFGDGTRLSIL.

The V call is TRBV29-1, the J call TRBJ2-5, with 7 bases identical to TRBD2. Germline V gene sequence: CDR1 SQVTM, CDR2 ANQGSEA. V lost 4 bases and J lost 4; bases outside the gene matches: 6. The CDR3 runs 13 residues. The CDR3 DNA sequence: TGCAGCGTTGGGGGGGGGTTAGGAGAGACCCAGTACTTC. It encodes CSVGGGLGETQYF.

The rearrangement joins TRBV4-1 to TRBJ1-2, with 7 bases fitting TRBD1. V gave up 0 bases and J gave up 5 bases; unmatched junction bases: 15. Germline CDR1 MGHRA, CDR2 YSYEKL. This CDR3 comprises 18 residues. Here the CDR3 reads CASSQDGASRQGQYGYTF. The CDR3 nucleotides read TGCGCCAGCAGCCAAGATGGGGCGTCGAGACAGGGTCAATATGGCTACACCTTC.

J is TRBJ2-7 and V is TRBV10-3; TRBD2 matches 14 bases. Trimming took 6 bases from V and 4 from J; bases not matched to a gene: 11. Germline values: CDR1 ENHRY, CDR2 SYGVKD. The CDR3 has 17 residues. The CDR3 DNA reads as TGTGCCATCAGCGGGAGCCTCGGACTAGCGGGAGGTTACGAGCAGTACTTC. This gives the protein CAISGSLGLAGGYEQYF.

The chain uses TRBV30 and TRBJ1-2; D is possibly TRBD1 (5 bases). The CDR3 spans 15 residues. Germline V lookup: CDR1 GTSNPN, CDR2 SVGIG (reference sequence). V was clipped by 4 bases and J by 0 bases, with 15 bases between them. This CDR3 reads CAWMTPRASNYGYTF. The CDR3 region has the DNA TGTGCCTGGATGACCCCCAGGGCCTCTAACTATGGCTACACCTTC.

This chain connects TRBV7-2 to TRBJ2-7; possibly TRBD2 for D (6 bases). Trimming took 6 bases from V and 6 from J, leaving 18 bases between them. The CDR3 has 14 residues. CDR1 is SGHTA and CDR2 is FQGNSA in the germline V gene. The CDR3 here is CASSSRLGNGEQYF. The DNA of the CDR3 is TGTGCCAGCAGTTCCCGACTAGGGAATGGCGAGCAGTACTTC.

This clone was counted a single time. The chain uses TRBV3-1 (or the pseudogene TRBV3-2) and TRBJ1-4; D perhaps matches TRBD1 (5 bases). Germline assignment: CDR1 LGHDT and CDR2 YNNKEL (reference sequence). This CDR3 is 12 amino acids long. Between the trimmed V and J ends, which lost 4 bases and 8 bases, there was a span of 8 bases. CDR3 amino acids: CASSLGREKLFF. The DNA of the CDR3 is TGTGCCAGCAGCCTGGGGCGGGAAAAACTGTTTTTT.

This clone was seen a single time. The chain joins TRBV3-1 (or the pseudogene TRBV3-2) to TRBJ1-3; D is uncertain. The CDR3 contains 15 residues. From germline, CDR1 is LGHDT and CDR2 YNNKEL (reference sequence). Trimming took 3 bases from V and 3 from J, leaving 12 bases between them. The CDR3 DNA reads TGTGCCAGCAGCCAGTCGGGGAGAGATGGAAACACCATATATTTT. Its protein product is CASSQSGRDGNTIYF.